This entry lists 22 T cell receptor beta chains sequenced from one sample in a study of cytomegalovirus exposure and HLA in healthy donors. Primers included in the PCR were 60 Vbeta and 13 Jbeta primers. Generated by immunoSEQ multiplex PCR, the TCRdb table keeps only in-frame clones and is missing some. The sample has about 120,000 clones, approximately 70% seen once; the top ten hold approximately 9.4%. The sequencing input was PBMCs. The source is a man aged 25-45 years in good health and CMV-seropositive.

This clone was observed a single time. The chain employs TRBV10-2 and TRBJ2-1; D might be TRBD2 (6 bases). The germline gives CDR1 WSHSY, CDR2 SAAADI. The germline V and J ends were trimmed by 4 bases and 2 bases, with 15 bases remaining between them. The CDR3 covers 16 residues. DNA of the CDR3: TGCGCCAGCAGTGTCACAAGGGGCGGGGCCTACAATGAGCAGTTCTTC. This sequence encodes CASSVTRGGAYNEQFF.

The chain combines TRBV30 with TRBJ2-3; D is possibly TRBD2 (5 bases). This CDR3 spans 13 amino acids. Germline V gene sequence: CDR1 GTSNPN, CDR2 SVGIG (reference sequence). CDR3 amino acids: CARVGGRSDTQYF. CDR3 nucleotide sequence: TGTGCTCGGGTTGGAGGTAGATCAGATACGCAGTATTTT. The full variable domain, in which reference TRBV30 and TRBJ2-3 provide the parts outside the CDR3, is SQTIHQWPATLVQPVGSPLSLECTVEGTSNPNLYWYRQAAGRGLQLLFYSVGIGQISSEVPQNLSASRPQDRQFILSSKKLLLSDSGFYLCARVGGRSDTQYFGPGTRLTVL.

The gene calls are TRBV7-8 and TRBJ2-1, with 9 bases aligning to TRBD2. The CDR3 has 15 residues. V shed 1 base, J shed 5 bases, and the junction held 3 bases outside the gene matches. Germline CDR1 is SGHVS and CDR2 is FQNEAQ. Here the CDR3 DNA reads TGTGCCAGCAGCTTAGGGCGGGGGGGCCACAATGAGCAGTTCTTC. Translation: CASSLGRGGHNEQFF.

V is TRBV18 and J is TRBJ1-2; 8 nucleotides match TRBD1. Germline trimming cut 6 bases from V and 4 bases from J; bases unmatched to any gene: 7. The CDR3 runs to 14 residues. Germline CDR1 and CDR2: KGHSH and LQKENI. The CDR3 coding sequence is TGTGCCAGCTCCCCCGGGACAGGCCTCTATGGCTACACCTTC. Protein: CASSPGTGLYGYTF.

The chain carries TRBV27 and TRBJ1-2; D ambiguous. CDR3 length: 16 residues. Germline V lookup: CDR1 MNHEY, CDR2 SMNVEV (reference sequence). V lost 3 bases to trimming and J lost 4 bases, with 18 bases between them. This chain's CDR3 is CASSLQTPPASYGYTF. Written as DNA, the CDR3 is TGTGCCAGCAGTTTGCAGACACCGCCGGCATCCTATGGCTACACCTTC.

The chain couples TRBV19 to TRBJ2-3, with TRBD2 matching over 7 bases. V gave up 7 bases and J gave up 0 bases; unmatched junction bases: 7. Germline-derived CDR1 and CDR2 are LNHDA and SQIVND (reference sequence). The CDR3 sequence is 15 residues long. Written as DNA, the CDR3 is TGTGCCAGTACCATCAGCGGGACTAGCACAGATACGCAGTATTTT. Translated: CASTISGTSTDTQYF.

This clone appeared a few times. V is TRBV21-1 and J is TRBJ2-2; the table's D call, TRBD1, was not checked against the DNA. TRBV21-1 is a recognized pseudogene. The CDR3 totals 15 residues. CDR3 loop: CASSKAGGSTGELFF. The CDR3, as DNA: TGTGCCAGCAGCAAAGCAGGGGGCTCCACCGGGGAGCTGTTTTTT.

This chain uses TRBV6-1 with TRBJ1-2, with D hard to call. The CDR3 loop spans 15 amino acids. Trimming left V 1 base short and J 0 bases short, with 9 bases between. In germline, CDR1 is MNHNS, CDR2 SASEGT. CDR3 protein: CASSEESSANYGYTF. The CDR3 DNA follows: TGTGCCAGCAGTGAAGAGTCCTCAGCTAACTATGGCTACACCTTC.

The chain carries TRBV10-3 and TRBJ2-1, with TRBD1 as a possible D gene (5 bases). Germline values: CDR1 ENHRY, CDR2 SYGVKD. V gave up 0 bases and J gave up 4 bases, with 7 bases separating them. CDR3 length: 14 residues. The CDR3 DNA reads TGTGCCATCAGTGAGTCGACAGATTACAATGAGCAGTTCTTC. Translating it yields CAISESTDYNEQFF.

The chain carries TRBV6-1 and TRBJ2-4; the D gene is possibly TRBD2 (6 bases). Germline V lookup: CDR1 MNHNS, CDR2 SASEGT. The CDR3 loop spans 12 amino acids. Trimming took off 4 bases at V and 13 bases at J, with 14 bases between the two ends. In DNA, the CDR3 is TGTGCCAGCAGTGGCGGGGTGGGTTTACAGTACTTC. Translated, it gives CASSGGVGLQYF.

The CDR3, as DNA: TGTGCCAGCGGAGGACTAGCGGGGGCGGGAGAGCAGTACTTC. Its translation is CASGGLAGAGEQYF. This sequence joins TRBV2 and TRBJ2-7; TRBD2 matches at 13 bases. CDR1 is SNHLY and CDR2 is FYNNEI in the germline V gene. J was trimmed by 7 bases and V by 8 bases; bases with no gene match: 8. There are 14 residues in the CDR3.

The rearrangement uses TRBV11-3 and TRBJ2-1, with 9 bases identical to TRBD2. The CDR3 is 17 amino acids. Per the germline V gene, CDR1 is SGHNT and CDR2 is YENEEA. The V gene end was trimmed by 5 bases and the J gene end by 7 bases; junction bases not matched to a gene: 15. The CDR3: CASSIRYSGSLGNEQFF. The DNA of the CDR3 is TGTGCCAGCAGCATAAGGTATAGCGGGAGCTTAGGGAATGAGCAGTTCTTC.

The genes are TRBV5-6 and TRBJ1-2; 8 bases map to TRBD1. The length of the CDR3 is 15 residues. The ends lost 2 bases at V and 2 bases at J; junction bases unmatched: 5. The germline gives CDR1 SGHDT, CDR2 YYEEEE. CDR3 loop: CASSLLDRDNYGYTF. CDR3 DNA sequence: TGTGCCAGCAGCTTACTGGACAGGGACAACTATGGCTACACCTTC.

V gene TRBV6-6 combines with J gene TRBJ1-4; no clear D gene. The ends were cut back, 2 bases at V and 8 bases at J, with 15 bases in the middle. CDR3 size: 15 residues. CDR1 is MNHNY and CDR2 is SVGAGI in the germline V gene (reference sequence). This CDR3 reads CASSYQEMTGEKLFF. The CDR3 DNA reads as TGTGCCAGCAGTTACCAGGAGATGACGGGGGAAAAACTGTTTTTT.

DNA of the CDR3: TGTGCCAGCAGTGTTACAGAGTACACTGAAGCTTTCTTT. Its protein product is CASSVTEYTEAFF. V usage is TRBV6-5 and J usage is TRBJ1-1; D is uncertain. Trimming shortened V by 5 bases and J by 3 bases, and 10 bases separated the two germline ends. The CDR3 is 13 amino acids. CDR1 and CDR2 (germline): MNHEY, SVGAGI.

The chain recombines TRBV29-1 with TRBJ2-3, with a weak D call TRBD1 (7 bases). The germline V gene encodes CDR1 SQVTM and CDR2 ANQGSEA. This CDR3 contains 14 residues. Trimming shortened V by 6 bases and J by 1 base, and 14 bases separated the two germline ends. The CDR3 bases are TGCAGCGTGGCAGGGGGGACACGCACAGATACGCAGTATTTT. It encodes CSVAGGTRTDTQYF.

V gene TRBV4-1 combines with J gene TRBJ2-5, with D perhaps matching TRBD2 (6 bases). The CDR3 is 18 amino acids. Per germline, CDR1 MGHRA and CDR2 YSYEKL. V lost 0 bases to trimming and J lost 4 bases, with 21 bases between them. The CDR3 here is CASSQDAGGLRGGETQYF. The CDR3 region has the DNA TGCGCCAGCAGCCAAGACGCTGGGGGACTCCGCGGCGGAGAGACCCAGTACTTC.

The CDR3 DNA reads as TGTGCCAGCAGCCTTGGGGGCCCCGGCACAGATACGCAGTATTTT. It translates to CASSLGGPGTDTQYF. V usage is TRBV5-4 and J usage is TRBJ2-3; TRBD1 might be the D (6 bases). Trimming took off 4 bases at V and 1 base at J, with 13 bases between the two ends. Germline V lookup: CDR1 SGHNT, CDR2 YYREEE (reference sequence). The length of the CDR3 is 15 residues.

The V gene is TRBV6-4, the J gene TRBJ1-6, with TRBD1 as a possible D gene (5 bases). The germline V gene encodes CDR1 MRHNA and CDR2 SNTAGT. This CDR3 contains 14 residues. V was cut by 3 bases and J by 5 bases, with 8 bases left in between. The CDR3 is CASSEGRDNSPLHF. CDR3 coding DNA: TGTGCCAGCAGTGAAGGCAGGGATAATTCACCCCTCCACTTT.

The genes are TRBV10-1 and TRBJ2-1, with 8 bases aligning to TRBD2. This CDR3 is built from 14 residues. From germline, CDR1 is WNHNN and CDR2 SYGVQD (reference sequence). The V gene end was trimmed by 5 bases and the J gene end by 7 bases; junction bases not matched to a gene: 7. For the CDR3, the DNA is TGCGCCAGCAGTAGACTAGCGCCCTGGAATGAGCAGTTCTTC. Encoded protein: CASSRLAPWNEQFF.

The chain carries TRBV6-6 and TRBJ2-6; no reliable D call. Germline CDR1 is MNHNY and CDR2 is SVGAGI (reference sequence). V lost 5 bases, J lost 2 bases, and 13 bases lay in between. CDR3 length: 16 residues. The chain's CDR3 is CASSPALGPGANVLTF. CDR3 coding DNA: TGTGCCAGCAGTCCCGCACTTGGGCCTGGGGCCAACGTCCTGACTTTC.

This chain uses TRBV4-2 with TRBJ1-2; D ambiguous. Germline CDR1 and CDR2: LGHNA and YNFKEQ. This CDR3 comprises 16 residues. The V end was cut by 0 bases, the J end by 4 bases, with 15 bases between. CDR3 amino acids: CASSQDLRAAPYGYTF. DNA of the CDR3: TGTGCCAGCAGCCAAGATCTGCGGGCTGCGCCCTATGGCTACACCTTC.